This TCR beta chain came from a study of blood T cell repertoires in COVID-19 (dated by TCRdb to 2020 to 2022). General notes on the study: Collaborator samples came from the United States, Italy and Spain and covered acute and convalescent phases of COVID-19. The repertoires were released in a freely available public database intended as a resource for research on the immune response to SARS-CoV-2. Nearly every sample came with metadata listing a de-identified subject ID, COVID-19 status, age in years and sex. The prospective study material was composed of cDNA or gDNA derived from T cells, B-cell-depleted T cells, or PBMCs. Where HLA class I and class II types were available, the types were taken from metadata supplied by the sample provider, not from assay-based typing. Samples came from the ongoing ImmuneRACE study (first 160 participants) plus 1,254 subjects from 6 global collaborators. Subjects who had been exposed to COVID-19, were actively infected with it, or had recovered from it provided the deeply sampled blood TCRbeta repertoires that made up the dataset.

CDR1 and CDR2 (MGHRA, YSYEKL) derive from the germline V gene. V gives up 4 bases and J gives up 7 bases, and the segment between their germline ends measures 18 bases. There are 15 amino acids in the CDR3, from cysteine to phenylalanine inclusive. CDR3 DNA is the only sequence kept; it has 45 bases, read in frame from the first base. Whole blood was collected in K2EDTA tubes by collaborating institutions according to the institutions' own protocols. For TCRbeta analysis, collaborators shipped samples in one of three forms: frozen whole blood, isolated PBMCs, or DNA extracted from either of those sample types. Results the study describes overall, beyond this receptor: The amount of clinical and demographic metadata varied by source and participant and was provided uncurated.

Regarding this clone: Its cognate antigen has yet to be identified. Per-nucleotide qualities are absent, and no much larger clonotype sits a single base away.

TCRbeta CDR3 regions were amplified from genomic DNA using the immunoSEQ Assay, a bias-controlled multiplex PCR. As for how the authors treated the data: Nucleated cell counts per sample were estimated from amplification of reference gene primers within the assay. To quantify the absolute abundance of each unique TCRbeta CDR3 rearrangement, sequence reads were collapsed and filtered. For each sample, productive Simpson clonality was calculated by taking the square root of Simpson's diversity index across productive rearrangements. Entries here come from immuneACCESS through TCRdb and include only in-frame sequences with V and J called. Some clones fail to appear in such tables; in the studies checked, an unresolved V gene covers under half of the shortfall, and the cause of the remainder is unknown. The D gene and trimming were derived from the DNA, and the V and J assignments and clone size from that table. In all, the sample holds more than 110,000 clones, and around 88% of those were seen once. The ten largest clones represent 2.5% to 3.5% of the sample.

Sequenced sample: peripheral blood. The source is a man aged 55 to 70 with active or convalescent COVID-19. The rearranged chain carries TRBV4-1 and TRBJ2-3; TRBD1 is a possible D gene, resting on 5 matching bases. The CDR3 here reads CASSPPGRVGNTQYF. The nucleotide sequence is TGCGCCAGCAGCCCCCCCGGCAGGGTAGGGAATACGCAGTATTTT.